A single sample is the source of the 25 T cell receptor beta chains below, sequenced in a study of cytomegalovirus exposure and HLA in healthy donors (dated by TCRdb to about 2017). To prepare the library, the immunoSEQ multiplex PCR assay was applied. The multiplex PCR relied on a mix of 60 forward primers for TCR Vbeta segments and 13 reverse primers for TCR Jbeta segments. TCRdb stores this immuneACCESS table with in-frame sequences only. Part of the clones is absent; in the studies checked, under half of the shortfall reflects unresolved V genes, and no reason is known for the rest. The sample table records roughly 120,000 clones; about 74% of these occur just once. The ten largest clones capture 6.6% of the sample. Sequencing input: PBMCs. All receptors derive from a man aged 40-55 years in good health and CMV-seropositive.

In this sample, this clone turned up a few times. This rearrangement joins TRBV28 to TRBJ2-1; 9 nucleotides match TRBD1. Germline V gene lookup returns CDR1 MDHEN and CDR2 SYDVKM. CDR3 length: 15 amino acids. Trimming cost V 1 base and J 7 bases; bases outside gene matches: 5. The CDR3 region is CASSLSRTGVNEQFF. The CDR3 DNA reads as TGTGCCAGCAGTTTATCGCGGACAGGGGTGAATGAGCAGTTCTTC.

The genes are TRBV15 and TRBJ2-7, with 7 bases that match TRBD1. The germline gives CDR1 LNHNV, CDR2 YYDKDF (reference sequence). With V trimmed by 1 base and J by 4 bases, 4 bases remained unmatched. The CDR3 extends over 14 amino acids. DNA of the CDR3: TGTGCCACCAGCAGAGGGGACAGTTCTTACGAGCAGTACTTC. Translated, it gives CATSRGDSSYEQYF.

This clone was found once. V is TRBV10-2 and J is TRBJ2-2, with 9 bases that match TRBD1. Unmatched junction bases numbered 0, after V lost 8 bases and J lost 5 bases. This CDR3 spans 12 amino acids. Germline V gene lookup returns CDR1 WSHSY and CDR2 SAAADI. CDR3 sequence: CASDRGTGELFF. As DNA, the CDR3 is TGCGCCAGCGACAGGGGGACCGGGGAGCTGTTTTTT.

V and J are TRBV29-1 and TRBJ2-7, with 9 bases fitting TRBD2. V shed 3 bases and J 7 bases; nucleotides not matched to a gene: 13. The V gene's germline CDR1 is SQVTM and CDR2 ANQGSEA. The CDR3 totals 15 residues. CDR3 DNA: TGCAGCGTTGAGTTTACTAGCGGGTGGAGGGAAGAGCAGTACTTC. The encoded protein is CSVEFTSGWREEQYF.

The chain is built from TRBV28 and TRBJ1-5, with TRBD1 matching over 7 bases. CDR1 is MDHEN and CDR2 is SYDVKM in the germline V gene. This CDR3 region has 20 residues. J lost 5 bases, V lost 5 bases, and 24 bases had no gene match. Written as DNA, the CDR3 is TGTGCCAGCAGTCTAAACCGAGCCGGAGGGGGCGCCTGGACCCATCAGCCCCAGCATTTT. Its protein product is CASSLNRAGGGAWTHQPQHF.

V and J are TRBV5-4 and TRBJ2-5; TRBD2 matches at 16 bases. The germline gives CDR1 SGHNT, CDR2 YYREEE (reference sequence). V shed 6 bases and J 5 bases; nucleotides not matched to a gene: 13. The CDR3 is 18 amino acids. The CDR3 nucleotides read TGTGCCAGCACCCTTGCCGGGACTAGCGGGGGGGCCTGGGAGACCCAGTACTTC. Amino acid sequence: CASTLAGTSGGAWETQYF.

The rearrangement links TRBV5-1 to TRBJ1-6, with D possibly matching TRBD1 (5 bases). CDR1 SGHRS and CDR2 YFSETQ come from the germline V gene. The CDR3 is 13 amino acids. V was trimmed by 0 bases and J by 12 bases, leaving 10 bases between them. The CDR3 region has the DNA TGCGCCAGCAGCTTGGCGGGCAGGGAACCCCTCCACTTT. Its protein product is CASSLAGREPLHF.

This clone was seen once. V is TRBV5-8 and J is TRBJ2-3, with 10 positions matching TRBD2. From germline, CDR1 is SGHTS and CDR2 YDEGEE. The CDR3 covers 15 residues. Trimming at V came to 0 bases and at J to 5 bases, leaving 3 bases not matched to a gene. For the CDR3, the DNA is TGTGCCAGCAGCTTGGCTAGCGGGAGTATAGATACGCAGTATTTT. The encoded protein is CASSLASGSIDTQYF.

The V and J genes are TRBV7-9 and TRBJ2-2, with 7 bases matching TRBD1. This CDR3 region has 15 residues. The trim removed 1 base at V and 2 bases at J, leaving 1 base unmatched. The germline V gene has CDR1 SEHNR and CDR2 FQNEAQ (reference sequence). CDR3 coding DNA: TGTGCCAGCAGCTTAGGACAGGGCAACACCGGGGAGCTGTTTTTT. It translates to CASSLGQGNTGELFF.

The rearrangement joins TRBV28 to TRBJ2-2, with a weak D call TRBD1 (5 bases). V was trimmed by 7 bases and J by 7 bases, leaving 13 bases between them. The CDR3 covers 13 residues. Germline values: CDR1 MDHEN, CDR2 SYDVKM. CDR3 coding DNA: TGTGCCAGCACTCTGACAGTTAACGGGGAGCTGTTTTTT. Translating it yields CASTLTVNGELFF.

The CDR3: CASSAPLADSYNEQFF. The CDR3 nucleotides read TGTGCCAGCAGTGCGCCTCTAGCGGACAGCTACAATGAGCAGTTCTTC. The chain combines TRBV6-1 with TRBJ2-1; tentatively, D is TRBD2 (7 bases). Germline CDR1 reads MNHNS; CDR2 reads SASEGT. V dropped 4 bases and J dropped 3 bases, with 16 bases sitting between them. The CDR3 is 16 residues long.

Only one count was recorded for this clone. The CDR3 nucleotides read TGTGCCAGCAGCCCGGGACTAGCGGGGGCAGATACGCAGTATTTT. It yields the protein CASSPGLAGADTQYF. The chain links TRBV7-2 to TRBJ2-3, with TRBD2 matching 14 bases. Germline-derived CDR1 and CDR2 are SGHTA and FQGNSA. The CDR3 totals 15 residues. Trimming took 5 bases from V and 4 from J; bases not matched to a gene: 2.

On this clone itself: The sample contains more than one DNA sequence encoding this CDR3. V and J are TRBV6-5 and TRBJ1-2; 8 bases are shared with TRBD1. The CDR3 covers 13 residues. V gave up 6 bases and J gave up 5 bases; unmatched junction bases: 5. Per the germline V gene, CDR1 is MNHEY and CDR2 is SVGAGI. This chain's CDR3 is CASSLTGGYGYTF. The CDR3 DNA sequence: TGTGCCAGCAGCCTAACAGGGGGATATGGCTACACCTTC.

The V gene is TRBV30, the J gene TRBJ2-7; tentative D call: TRBD2 (6 bases). Germline assignment: CDR1 GTSNPN and CDR2 SVGIG (reference sequence). V was pared by 3 bases and J by 7 bases, with 16 bases between. The CDR3 loop spans 13 amino acids. The CDR3 sequence is CAWSARGNGEQYF. The CDR3 nucleotides read TGTGCCTGGAGCGCCCGGGGGAACGGAGAGCAGTACTTC. Complete variable domain (other parts from reference TRBV30 and TRBJ2-7): SQTIHQWPATLVQPVGSPLSLECTVEGTSNPNLYWYRQAAGRGLQLLFYSVGIGQISSEVPQNLSASRPQDRQFILSSKKLLLSDSGFYLCAWSARGNGEQYFGPGTRLTVT.

The DNA for the CDR3 is TGTGCCAGGACTACTAGCGGGCGCCAAGATACGCAGTATTTT. Protein product: CARTTSGRQDTQYF. The chain employs TRBV5-8 and TRBJ2-3; 9 bases agree with TRBD2. Germline CDR1 reads SGHTS; CDR2 reads YDEGEE. Trimming removed 8 bases from V and 5 bases from J; junction bases left unmatched: 9. The CDR3 runs 14 residues. The full variable domain, its missing parts supplied by reference TRBV5-8 and TRBJ2-3, is EAGVTQSPTHLIKTRGQQATLRCSPISGHTSVYWYQQALGLGLQFLLWYDEGEERNRGNFPPRFSGRQFPNYSSELNVNALELEDSALYLCARTTSGRQDTQYFGPGTRLTVL.

This chain connects TRBV15 to TRBJ2-7; D unresolved. Germline-derived CDR1 and CDR2 are LNHNV and YYDKDF (reference sequence). Trimming removed 0 bases from V and 6 bases from J, with 9 bases in between. This CDR3 contains 13 residues. CDR3 protein: CATSRELRSEQYF. CDR3 in DNA: TGTGCCACCAGCAGAGAACTAAGATCCGAGCAGTACTTC. The full variable domain, its missing parts supplied by reference TRBV15 and TRBJ2-7, is DAMVIQNPRYQVTQFGKPVTLSCSQTLNHNVMYWYQQKSSQAPKLLFHYYDKDFNNEADTPDNFQSRRPNTSFCFLDIRSPGLGDTAMYLCATSRELRSEQYFGPGTRLTVT.

V usage is TRBV4-1 and J usage is TRBJ1-1, with D possibly TRBD1 on 6 matching bases. V dropped 0 bases and J dropped 1 base, with 12 bases sitting between them. This CDR3 contains 16 residues. Germline CDR1 MGHRA, CDR2 YSYEKL. The CDR3 DNA follows: TGCGCCAGCAGCCAAGATAAAAGGGGGAAGAACACTGAAGCTTTCTTT. Residues: CASSQDKRGKNTEAFF.

In the case of this clone: The same CDR3 arises from other DNA sequences in this sample as well. The rearrangement joins TRBV2 to TRBJ1-6; D ambiguous. The germline CDR1 and CDR2 sequences are SNHLY and FYNNEI. The V end was cut by 1 base, the J end by 5 bases, with 9 bases between. The CDR3 extends over 15 amino acids. CDR3 DNA sequence: TGTGCCAGCAGTGAAGAACAGTTGAATAATTCACCCCTCCACTTT. Translated: CASSEEQLNNSPLHF.

V and J are TRBV6-6 and TRBJ2-3; 13 bases are shared with TRBD2. The J segment lost 3 bases and the V segment lost 6 bases, leaving 3 bases of the junction unmatched. Germline-derived CDR1 and CDR2 are MNHNY and SVGAGI (reference sequence). This CDR3 is 15 amino acids long. The CDR3: CASSQTSGRTDTQYF. CDR3 nucleotide sequence: TGTGCCAGCAGCCAGACTAGCGGGAGGACAGATACGCAGTATTTT.

V usage is TRBV5-5 and J usage is TRBJ2-1; 7 nucleotides align to TRBD2. The CDR3 spans 12 residues. With V trimmed by 2 bases and J by 9 bases, 2 bases remained unmatched. Germline loops: CDR1 SGHKS, CDR2 YYEKEE (reference sequence). The CDR3 region is CASSFWGGEQFF. The CDR3 nucleotides are TGTGCCAGCAGCTTCTGGGGGGGTGAGCAGTTCTTC.

The chain carries TRBV25-1 and TRBJ2-3; 11 bases fit TRBD2. The CDR3 extends over 16 amino acids. V dropped 4 bases and J dropped 2; count of bases not matched to a gene: 5. Germline CDR1 is MGHDK and CDR2 is SYGVNS. This chain's CDR3 is CASSGRLAGHTDTQYF. CDR3 nucleotides: TGTGCCAGCAGTGGAAGACTAGCGGGGCACACAGATACGCAGTATTTT. Drawing the rest from reference TRBV25-1 and TRBJ2-3, the complete variable domain is EADIYQTPRYLVIGTGKKITLECSQTMGHDKMYWYQQDPGMELHLIHYSYGVNSTEKGDLSSESTVSRIRTEHFPLTLESARPSHTSQYLCASSGRLAGHTDTQYFGPGTRLTVL.

V is TRBV15 and J is TRBJ2-2, with 7 nucleotides matching TRBD1. CDR1 and CDR2 (germline): LNHNV, YYDKDF (reference sequence). The CDR3 is 15 residues long. Unmatched junction bases numbered 4, after V lost 2 bases and J lost 4 bases. The CDR3: CATSRRQGGTGELFF. In nucleotides, the CDR3 is TGTGCCACCAGCAGAAGACAGGGTGGCACCGGGGAGCTGTTTTTT.

The CDR3: CASNPLDRNTEAFF. In DNA form, the CDR3 reads TGTGCCAGCAATCCACTGGACAGAAACACTGAAGCTTTCTTT. V usage is TRBV6-5 and J usage is TRBJ1-1; D might be TRBD1 (6 bases). Per the germline V gene, CDR1 is MNHEY and CDR2 is SVGAGI. Trimming removed 7 bases at V and 2 bases at J, with 14 bases between. The CDR3 consists of 14 residues.

This clone was observed once. This chain links TRBV5-1 with TRBJ1-1, with D perhaps TRBD1 (5 bases). V gave up 2 bases and J gave up 3 bases, with 8 bases separating them. This CDR3 is 13 amino acids long. Germline values: CDR1 SGHRS, CDR2 YFSETQ. The CDR3 DNA reads TGCGCCAGCAGCTTCACAGGTTACACTGAAGCTTTCTTT. This sequence encodes CASSFTGYTEAFF.

A few counts support this clone. The chain employs TRBV9 and TRBJ1-2; the D is unclear. Trimming shortened V by 0 bases and J by 5 bases, and 8 bases separated the two germline ends. The CDR3 totals 13 residues. The germline V gene has CDR1 SGDLS and CDR2 YYNGEE. CDR3 in amino acids: CASSVGGEYGYTF. The DNA of the CDR3 is TGTGCCAGCAGCGTAGGCGGGGAATATGGCTACACCTTC.